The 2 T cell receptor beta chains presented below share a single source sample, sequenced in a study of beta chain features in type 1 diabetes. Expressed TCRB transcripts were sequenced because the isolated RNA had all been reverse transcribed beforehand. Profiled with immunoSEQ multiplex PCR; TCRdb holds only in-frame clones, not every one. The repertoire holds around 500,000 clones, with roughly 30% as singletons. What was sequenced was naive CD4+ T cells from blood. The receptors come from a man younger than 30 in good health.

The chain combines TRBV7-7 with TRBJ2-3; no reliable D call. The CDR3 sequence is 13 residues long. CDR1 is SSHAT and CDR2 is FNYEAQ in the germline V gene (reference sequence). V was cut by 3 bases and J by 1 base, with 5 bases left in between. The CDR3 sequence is CASSFSGTDTQYF. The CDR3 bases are TGTGCCAGCAGCTTTTCAGGCACAGATACGCAGTATTTT.

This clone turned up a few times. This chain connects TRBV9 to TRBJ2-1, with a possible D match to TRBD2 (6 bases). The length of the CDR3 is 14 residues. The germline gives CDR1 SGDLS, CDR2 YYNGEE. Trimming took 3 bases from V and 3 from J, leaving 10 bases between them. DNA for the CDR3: TGTGCCAGCAGCGAGATAGCGGTCTACAATGAGCAGTTCTTC. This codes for CASSEIAVYNEQFF.